This passage covers 13 T cell receptor beta chains from one sample sequenced in a study of blood T cell dynamics during melanoma immunotherapy. Time point of the sample: week 3, after first cycle of checkpoint inhibitor. Here immunoSEQ multiplex PCR was the method, and the copy in TCRdb shows in-frame clones only, minus some. The sample includes roughly 12,000 clones, roughly 90% of them seen just once. The material was blood, obtained from a patient treated with checkpoint blockade. These receptors all come from a human donor with melanoma.

The CDR3 DNA sequence: TGCGCCAGCAGCTGGGGGCCGCCCGGGGACAGGGGCCTTTATCATAATGAAAAACTGTTTTTT. Translating it yields CASSWGPPGDRGLYHNEKLFF. The chain joins TRBV5-1 to TRBJ1-4, with 10 bases fitting TRBD1. This CDR3 is built from 21 residues. The junction had 21 bases not matched to a gene; V was cut back by 3 bases and J by 4 bases. CDR1 is SGHRS and CDR2 is YFSETQ in the germline V gene.

V usage is TRBV10-3 and J usage is TRBJ1-5; TRBD1 matches 7 bases. V was clipped by 7 bases and J by 4 bases; unmatched bases: 4. CDR1 and CDR2 (germline): ENHRY, SYGVKD. The CDR3 consists of 13 residues. This CDR3 is CAITGQVNQPQHF. The CDR3 DNA reads TGTGCCATCACCGGACAGGTTAATCAGCCCCAGCATTTT.

In its sample, this clone was seen a few times. The chain recombines TRBV11-2 with TRBJ1-5; 8 bases line up with TRBD1. The CDR3 loop spans 17 amino acids. Trimming removed 4 bases from V and 2 bases from J; junction bases left unmatched: 10. CDR1 SGHAT and CDR2 FQNNGV come from the germline V gene. For the CDR3, the DNA is TGTGCCAGCAGCTCCGGGGACAGGAGGACCGGCAATCAGCCCCAGCATTTT. It translates to CASSSGDRRTGNQPQHF.

The chain is built from TRBV15 and TRBJ2-3; 8 nucleotides align to TRBD2. This CDR3 has 14 amino acids. Germline CDR1 and CDR2: LNHNV and YYDKDF (reference sequence). The V segment lost 4 bases and the J segment 6 bases; nucleotides outside the gene matches: 6. Here the CDR3 reads CATSKVAGRDTQYF. The CDR3 region has the DNA TGTGCCACCAGCAAGGTAGCGGGGAGGGATACGCAGTATTTT.

This clone has only one observation. This chain connects TRBV5-4 to TRBJ1-4; weak D call: TRBD1 (5 bases). CDR3 length: 14 residues. V gave up 4 bases and J gave up 8 bases, with 15 bases separating them. CDR1 SGHNT and CDR2 YYREEE come from the germline V gene (reference sequence). CDR3 nucleotide sequence: TGTGCCAGCAGCCTCCGGGACGAAGGAGAAAAACTGTTTTTT. It specifies CASSLRDEGEKLFF.

The rearrangement links TRBV18 to TRBJ2-7, with 8 bases matching TRBD2. The CDR3 has 15 residues. The J segment lost 2 bases and the V segment lost 2 bases, leaving 5 bases of the junction unmatched. Germline V gene data show CDR1 as KGHSH and CDR2 as LQKENI. The CDR3 reads CASSPSLGGAYEQYF. The DNA for the CDR3 is TGTGCCAGCTCACCAAGCCTCGGGGGGGCCTACGAGCAGTACTTC. The full variable domain, with the rest looked up from reference TRBV18 and TRBJ2-7, is NAGVMQNPRHLVRRRGQEARLRCSPMKGHSHVYWYRQLPEEGLKFMVYLQKENIIDESGMPKERFSAEFPKEGPSILRIQQVVRGDSAAYFCASSPSLGGAYEQYFGPGTRLTVT.

The gene calls are TRBV28 and TRBJ2-4; 9 bases are shared with TRBD1. Germline V gene lookup returns CDR1 MDHEN and CDR2 SYDVKM. The junction had 5 bases not matched to a gene; V was cut back by 7 bases and J by 7 bases. The CDR3 consists of 13 residues. The CDR3 DNA reads TGTGCCAGCACACAGGGGGCGGGGAACATTCAGTACTTC. Its translation: CASTQGAGNIQYF.

The chain recombines TRBV2 with TRBJ2-6; TRBD1 aligns across 9 bases. The CDR3 totals 17 residues. Trimming at V came to 6 bases and at J to 2 bases, leaving 8 bases not matched to a gene. Germline CDR1 and CDR2: SNHLY and FYNNEI. The CDR3 DNA reads TGTGCCAGCAGATACGGACAGGGGCAACCTGGGGCCAACGTCCTGACTTTC. Translating it yields CASRYGQGQPGANVLTF.

The chain uses TRBV30 and TRBJ1-6; D is perhaps TRBD1 (5 bases). This CDR3 region has 13 residues. CDR1 is GTSNPN and CDR2 is SVGIG in the germline V gene (reference sequence). Deletions cut 2 bases from V and 12 bases from J, with 14 bases between. CDR3 in DNA: TGTGCCTGGAGTCCCCGACAGAGTCAACCCCTCCACTTT. It encodes CAWSPRQSQPLHF.

CDR3 amino acids: CASSYSPVSHYTF. The CDR3 nucleotides are TGTGCCAGCAGTTACTCTCCGGTCTCCCACTACACCTTC. This rearrangement joins TRBV6-6 to TRBJ1-2; D is undetermined. This CDR3 has 13 amino acids. Trimming left V 0 bases short and J 10 bases short, with 12 bases between. Per germline, CDR1 MNHNY and CDR2 SVGAGI (reference sequence).

The chain employs TRBV7-3 and TRBJ2-3; D is ambiguous. The CDR3 has 13 amino acids. V lost 2 bases to trimming and J lost 2 bases, with 5 bases between them. The germline V gene has CDR1 SGHTA and CDR2 FQGTGA. CDR3 nucleotide sequence: TGTGCCAGCAGCTTATCCTTCACAGATACGCAGTATTTT. As protein: CASSLSFTDTQYF.

The CDR3 coding sequence is TGTGCCAGCCAATTCTCAGTGGCGACTGAAGCTTTCTTT. It is translated as CASQFSVATEAFF. The chain employs TRBV6-1 and TRBJ1-1; D is ambiguous. Trimming left V 8 bases short and J 5 bases short, with 15 bases between. CDR1 and CDR2 from the germline V gene are MNHNS and SASEGT. The CDR3 has 13 residues.

As DNA, the CDR3 is TGTGCCTGGAGGCCCCCGGGGGGCTCAGATACGCAGTATTTT. This translates into CAWRPPGGSDTQYF. The chain is built from TRBV30 and TRBJ2-3, with D perhaps TRBD2 (7 bases). Trimming removed 3 bases from V and 4 bases from J, with 14 bases in between. This CDR3 contains 14 residues. The germline V gene encodes CDR1 GTSNPN and CDR2 SVGIG (reference sequence).